These 20 T cell receptor beta chains came from one sample sequenced in a study of identical twins. TCRdb used MiXCR to reprocess the 5' RACE reads, holding one entry per CDR3 protein. Of 500,000 to 600,000 distinct CDR3 sequences in the sample, under 25% are singletons; the top ten hold around 0.9%. The same specimen was also included in a second study, on T cells expressing NK-cell markers.

The source material was CD4+ T cells sorted from blood. All receptors come from a young woman in good health.

In this sample, this clonotype turned up a few times. V gene TRBV12-5 combines with J gene TRBJ1-2; D call uncertain. Trimming shortened V by 7 bases and J by 0 bases, and 15 bases separated the two germline ends. This CDR3 comprises 15 residues. CDR1 and CDR2 from the germline V gene are LGHNT and FRNRAP. CDR3 residues: CASALGKGANYGYTF. In nucleotides, the CDR3 is TGTGCTAGTGCTCTAGGGAAGGGTGCTAACTATGGCTACACCTTC.

This clonotype was found a few times. The CDR3 DNA follows: TGTGCCACCAGCAGTGGGGGGACAACTGGAAACACCATATATTTT. Protein product: CATSSGGTTGNTIYF. The chain combines TRBV15 with TRBJ1-3; weak D call: TRBD1 (6 bases). Germline loops: CDR1 LNHNV, CDR2 YYDKDF (reference sequence). This CDR3 has 15 residues. Trimming removed 3 bases at V and 2 bases at J, with 11 bases between.

In its sample, this clonotype was seen a few times. The V gene is TRBV7-2, the J gene TRBJ2-1; TRBD2 matches 7 bases. CDR1 is SGHTA, CDR2 FQGNSA, per germline. This CDR3 spans 16 amino acids. Unmatched junction bases numbered 3, after V lost 1 base and J lost 0 bases. CDR3 in DNA: TGTGCCAGCAGCTTAGGTCTAGCGGTCTCCTACAATGAGCAGTTCTTC. It codes for CASSLGLAVSYNEQFF.

This clonotype came up a few times. The chain is built from TRBV4-3 and TRBJ1-6; D not certain. V lost 2 bases and J lost 6, with 14 bases in between. From germline, CDR1 is LGHNA and CDR2 YSLEER. The CDR3 is 16 amino acids. The CDR3 DNA sequence: TGCGCCAGCAGCCAACGGGCTGGCGTATCTAATTCACCCCTCCACTTT. Protein product: CASSQRAGVSNSPLHF.

The V and J genes are TRBV10-1 and TRBJ2-2; tentative D call: TRBD2 (5 bases). The V gene lost 3 bases and the J gene lost 6 bases, with 14 bases spanning the gap. CDR1 is WNHNN and CDR2 is SYGVQD in the germline V gene (reference sequence). The CDR3 loop spans 15 amino acids. Here the CDR3 DNA reads TGCGCCAGCAGTGATAAGATTCTAGCTGCCGGGGAGCTGTTTTTT. Translating it yields CASSDKILAAGELFF.

V and J are TRBV16 and TRBJ1-1; 8 nucleotides agree with TRBD1. Germline CDR1 reads KGHSY; CDR2 reads FQNENV. This CDR3 is built from 16 residues. After removal of 4 bases from V and 4 bases from J, the junction contained 11 bases not matched to a gene. The DNA for the CDR3 is TGTGCCAGCAGCCCACGGACAGGGAATCGAATCACTGAAGCTTTCTTT. Translation gives CASSPRTGNRITEAFF.

This clonotype was seen a handful of times. The V gene is TRBV20-1, the J gene TRBJ1-5; tentative D call: TRBD1 (5 bases). The germline V and J ends were trimmed by 5 bases and 2 bases, with 19 bases remaining between them. CDR3 length: 16 residues. Per germline, CDR1 DFQATT and CDR2 SNEGSKA (reference sequence). The CDR3 loop is CSAPRGGEGGNQPQHF. CDR3 DNA sequence: TGCAGTGCTCCCCGGGGAGGGGAAGGGGGCAATCAGCCCCAGCATTTT.

Only a few counts were recorded for this clonotype. This chain links TRBV20-1 with TRBJ1-3, with no clear D. Trimming removed 3 bases from V and 8 bases from J, with 14 bases in between. The CDR3 loop spans 13 amino acids. Germline V gene data show CDR1 as DFQATT and CDR2 as SNEGSKA (reference sequence). The CDR3, as DNA: TGCAGTGCTAGGCTCCTACCAAAGGACACCATATATTTT. It yields the protein CSARLLPKDTIYF.

A few counts support this clonotype. The rearrangement joins TRBV9 to TRBJ1-2, with 7 bases identical to TRBD1. From germline, CDR1 is SGDLS and CDR2 YYNGEE. This CDR3 is 17 amino acids long. V trimming: 4 bases; J trimming: 2 bases; junction bases outside the gene matches: 14. The CDR3 nucleotides read TGTGCCAGCAGCCCTCACGGAGGGGGCGCATTCAACTATGGCTACACCTTC. It codes for CASSPHGGGAFNYGYTF.

The V gene is TRBV30, the J gene TRBJ1-2, with D uncertain. V was cut by 0 bases and J by 6 bases, with 11 bases left in between. Germline lookup yields CDR1 GTSNPN and CDR2 SVGIG (reference sequence). This CDR3 region has 13 residues. The CDR3 DNA reads as TGTGCCTGGAGTGTCTACAGTGGAAATGGCTACACCTTC. Its translation is CAWSVYSGNGYTF.

This clonotype was counted a few times. In DNA form, the CDR3 reads TGCAGTGCTAGAGATCTTCAAGATAGCGGGGGAGACAATGAGCAGTTCTTC. Amino acids: CSARDLQDSGGDNEQFF. The chain uses TRBV20-1 and TRBJ2-1; the match to TRBD2 covers 9 bases. Per the germline V gene, CDR1 is DFQATT and CDR2 is SNEGSKA (reference sequence). V lost 0 bases, J lost 5 bases, and 11 bases stayed unmatched. The CDR3 runs to 17 residues.

The genes are TRBV25-1 and TRBJ2-3; 8 nucleotides agree with TRBD2. This CDR3 is built from 13 residues. V lost 8 bases, J lost 8 bases, and 9 bases stayed unmatched. Germline V lookup: CDR1 MGHDK, CDR2 SYGVNS. DNA of the CDR3: TGTGCCAGCTCCGGGGGGGGACTTCGTACGCAGTATTTT. Translating gives CASSGGGLRTQYF.

This chain joins TRBV7-2 and TRBJ1-4; 8 bases agree with TRBD1. This CDR3 comprises 14 residues. Trimming at V came to 1 base and at J to 5 bases, leaving 0 bases not matched to a gene. Germline CDR1 is SGHTA and CDR2 is FQGNSA. CDR3 sequence: CASSLDRGNEKLFF. CDR3 nucleotide sequence: TGTGCCAGCAGCTTAGACAGGGGGAATGAAAAACTGTTTTTT.

This clonotype was detected only a few times. The J gene is TRBJ2-2, the V gene TRBV18; no definite D call. The CDR3 totals 15 residues. The ends were cut back, 6 bases at V and 0 bases at J, with 11 bases in the middle. CDR1 is KGHSH, CDR2 LQKENI, per germline. Written as DNA, the CDR3 is TGTGCCAGCTCTGAGAGGATCGCGAACACCGGGGAGCTGTTTTTT. Translated: CASSERIANTGELFF.

V gene TRBV20-1 combines with J gene TRBJ1-2; no definite D call. Germline V CDR1 and CDR2: DFQATT, SNEGSKA (reference sequence). The CDR3 consists of 11 residues. With 3 bases removed from V and 8 bases from J, the gap between germline ends came to 10 bases. CDR3 nucleotide sequence: TGCAGTGCTAGTCGCGGGCAGGGCTACACCTTC. Translating it yields CSASRGQGYTF.

This clonotype was counted a few times. The rearrangement links TRBV20-1 to TRBJ2-1, with 11 bases matching TRBD2. V was pared by 1 base and J by 1 base, with 3 bases of the junction left unmatched. This CDR3 is 16 amino acids long. Germline V gene data show CDR1 as DFQATT and CDR2 as SNEGSKA (reference sequence). The CDR3: CSARAASGRSYNEQFF. The CDR3 nucleotides read TGCAGTGCTAGAGCCGCTAGCGGGAGGTCCTACAATGAGCAGTTCTTC.

Remarks on this clonotype: A read error is likely here: a far larger clone is one base away. V usage is TRBV6-1 and J usage is TRBJ2-1; D gene uncertain. This CDR3 contains 13 residues. The V gene's germline CDR1 is MNHNS and CDR2 SASEGT. This CDR3 reads CASSLSSSNEQFF. CDR3 bases: TGTGCCAGCAGCCTTAGCTCCTCCAATGAGCAGTTCTTC.

This clonotype was observed a few times. The chain uses TRBV20-1 and TRBJ2-5; D tentatively fits TRBD1 or TRBD2 (5 bases each). CDR3 size: 12 residues. Germline V gives CDR1 DFQATT, CDR2 SNEGSKA (reference sequence). The CDR3: CSPSPRDETQYF. Written as DNA, the CDR3 is TGCAGCCCTTCCCCCAGGGACGAGACCCAGTACTTC.

The table lists this clonotype with many counts. The V and J genes are TRBV29-1 and TRBJ2-7; D gene ambiguous. The CDR3 runs 14 residues. V shed 0 bases and J shed 3 bases, with 12 bases lying between them. Germline V CDR1 and CDR2: SQVTM, ANQGSEA. In DNA form, the CDR3 reads TGCAGCGTTGAAGATCCGTCTGCAGGCTACGAGCAGTACTTC. Protein: CSVEDPSAGYEQYF.

The V call is TRBV7-9, the J call TRBJ2-5; 8 bases match TRBD2. V lost 5 bases and J lost 3; bases outside the gene matches: 11. Germline V gene sequence: CDR1 SEHNR, CDR2 FQNEAQ (reference sequence). The CDR3 totals 16 residues. The CDR3 coding sequence is TGTGCCAGCAGCGTCAGCGGGAGTGGAGAAAAAGAGACCCAGTACTTC. Encoded protein: CASSVSGSGEKETQYF.